These 28 T cell receptor beta chains were all obtained from the same sample, sequenced in a study of blood T cell repertoires in COVID-19. Measured with immunoSEQ multiplex PCR; TCRdb has only the in-frame clones, and not every one. Among about 210,000 clones listed, around 85% were seen once. Sequencing was done on a sample of PBMCs or T cells enriched from blood (not recorded which). These receptors were taken from a man aged 40-50 years who had recovered from COVID-19.

This sequence joins TRBV9 and TRBJ2-3, with D unclear. The CDR3 has 14 amino acids. V lost 2 bases and J 5 bases, leaving 12 bases between the germline ends. Germline V gene data show CDR1 as SGDLS and CDR2 as YYNGEE. This CDR3 reads CASSVESYVDTQYF. For the CDR3, the DNA is TGTGCCAGCAGCGTTGAGTCATACGTAGATACGCAGTATTTT.

This clone was detected only a few times. The chain employs TRBV7-2 and TRBJ1-5; D is possibly TRBD1 (6 bases). This CDR3 has 17 residues. V lost 0 bases and J 0 bases, leaving 12 bases between the germline ends. The germline V gene has CDR1 SGHTA and CDR2 FQGNSA. CDR3 bases: TGTGCCAGCAGCTTAGCCTTAACACAGGGTAGCAATCAGCCCCAGCATTTT. This encodes CASSLALTQGSNQPQHF.

The V gene is TRBV7-2, the J gene TRBJ2-1; D is unclear. Per germline, CDR1 SGHTA and CDR2 FQGNSA. Deletions cut 3 bases from V and 0 bases from J, with 9 bases between. The CDR3 is made up of 15 amino acids. CDR3 loop: CASSFFSLSYNEQFF. The CDR3 DNA is TGTGCCAGCAGCTTCTTCTCCCTCTCCTACAATGAGCAGTTCTTC.

The chain combines TRBV28 with TRBJ1-2, with D hard to call. CDR1 and CDR2 (germline): MDHEN, SYDVKM. This CDR3 contains 11 residues. V was clipped by 2 bases and J by 8 bases, with 6 bases between them. The CDR3 bases are TGTGCCAGCAGTTTAGAGAGGGGCTACACCTTC. The encoded protein is CASSLERGYTF.

DNA of the CDR3: TGTGCCAGCACGACGACTAGCGGGCCCTACGAGCAGTACTTC. Its protein product is CASTTTSGPYEQYF. J is TRBJ2-7 and V is TRBV6-5; 10 nucleotides align to TRBD2. Unmatched junction bases numbered 5, after V lost 7 bases and J lost 2 bases. This CDR3 has 14 residues. Germline CDR1 reads MNHEY; CDR2 reads SVGAGI.

This chain connects TRBV11-3 to TRBJ1-6, with TRBD1 matching over 8 bases. The germline V gene encodes CDR1 SGHNT and CDR2 YENEEA. The CDR3 runs 14 residues. The V segment lost 4 bases and the J segment 7 bases; nucleotides outside the gene matches: 3. This chain's CDR3 is CASSSGQVNSPLHF. As DNA, the CDR3 is TGTGCCAGCAGCTCGGGACAGGTCAATTCACCCCTCCACTTT.

The chain uses TRBV7-9 and TRBJ2-5, with 9 nucleotides matching TRBD1. The V gene's germline CDR1 is SEHNR and CDR2 FQNEAQ (reference sequence). The CDR3 contains 13 residues. V lost 5 bases to trimming and J lost 6 bases; unmatched junction nucleotides: 4. CDR3 sequence reads: CASSPGQGQTQYF. Written as DNA, the CDR3 is TGTGCCAGCAGCCCGGGACAGGGTCAGACCCAGTACTTC.

A word on this clone: Other DNA sequences of this sample code for an identical CDR3. The chain carries TRBV18 and TRBJ2-7; perhaps TRBD2 as D (5 bases). The CDR3 spans 12 residues. The germline V and J ends were trimmed by 2 bases and 4 bases, with 6 bases remaining between them. Germline CDR1 reads KGHSH; CDR2 reads LQKENI. CDR3 sequence reads: CASSPTGYEQYF. The CDR3 nucleotides are TGTGCCAGCTCACCAACGGGGTACGAGCAGTACTTC.

This sequence joins TRBV4-3 and TRBJ2-1; 7 bases are shared with TRBD2. J was trimmed by 9 bases and V by 0 bases; bases with no gene match: 8. Germline V gene data show CDR1 as LGHNA and CDR2 as YSLEER. There are 15 residues in the CDR3. CDR3 coding DNA: TGCGCCAGCAGCCAAGAGGGGGATCCGGGGGGTGAGCAGTTCTTC. Amino acid sequence: CASSQEGDPGGEQFF.

The J gene is TRBJ2-7, the V gene TRBV9, with TRBD2 matching 13 bases. J gave up 5 bases and V 2 bases, and 7 bases lay outside the gene matches. The CDR3 consists of 16 residues. Per the germline V gene, CDR1 is SGDLS and CDR2 is YYNGEE. The CDR3 bases are TGTGCCAGCAGCGTTGGCCCCGGGACTAGCGGGAACGAGCAGTACTTC. This translates into CASSVGPGTSGNEQYF.

The chain is built from TRBV2 and TRBJ2-1; TRBD2 aligns across 12 bases. The ends lost 5 bases at V and 6 bases at J; junction bases unmatched: 11. The CDR3 has 17 residues. Germline V gene data show CDR1 as SNHLY and CDR2 as FYNNEI. The chain's CDR3 is CASSLPSGRVRGNEQFF. The CDR3 DNA sequence: TGTGCCAGCAGTCTTCCTAGCGGGAGGGTCCGCGGCAATGAGCAGTTCTTC.

This clone has just one count. This chain connects TRBV6-5 to TRBJ2-3; 8 nucleotides agree with TRBD2. This CDR3 has 13 amino acids. V dropped 6 bases and J dropped 6; count of bases not matched to a gene: 5. Germline CDR1 is MNHEY and CDR2 is SVGAGI. CDR3 sequence reads: CASSGLAGDTQYF. The CDR3 DNA reads as TGTGCCAGCAGCGGACTAGCCGGCGATACGCAGTATTTT.

The V call is TRBV24-1, the J call TRBJ2-1, with 11 bases lining up with TRBD2. Germline V lookup: CDR1 KGHDR, CDR2 SFDVKD. V was clipped by 4 bases and J by 7 bases; unmatched bases: 2. This CDR3 has 14 amino acids. This CDR3 is CATSDRLAGNEQFF. CDR3 DNA sequence: TGTGCCACCAGTGACCGACTAGCGGGGAATGAGCAGTTCTTC.

The CDR3 here is CAWSVWGTGSLNTEAFF. In DNA form, the CDR3 reads TGTGCCTGGAGTGTATGGGGGACAGGGTCTTTGAACACTGAAGCTTTCTTT. The gene calls are TRBV30 and TRBJ1-1; TRBD1 matches at 9 bases. The length of the CDR3 is 17 residues. Trimming at V came to 0 bases and at J to 0 bases, leaving 8 bases not matched to a gene. The germline gives CDR1 GTSNPN, CDR2 SVGIG (reference sequence).

This sequence joins TRBV27 and TRBJ2-7; 9 positions agree with TRBD2. V lost 6 bases and J lost 1; bases outside the gene matches: 7. The CDR3 is 15 amino acids. Germline values: CDR1 MNHEY, CDR2 SMNVEV (reference sequence). The CDR3 here is CASRIAGVGSYEQYF. The CDR3 coding sequence is TGTGCCAGCAGGATAGCGGGAGTGGGTTCCTACGAGCAGTACTTC.

J is TRBJ1-6 and V is TRBV27; D is unclear. V lost 3 bases to trimming and J lost 7 bases, with 4 bases between them. Germline V gene data show CDR1 as MNHEY and CDR2 as SMNVEV (reference sequence). This CDR3 contains 12 residues. DNA for the CDR3: TGTGCCAGCAGTTTTCAAAATTCACCCCTCCACTTT. Translated: CASSFQNSPLHF.

The chain links TRBV12-5 to TRBJ2-7; D gene unclear. This CDR3 region has 12 residues. With 6 bases removed from V and 6 bases from J, the gap between germline ends came to 12 bases. Germline CDR1 reads LGHNT; CDR2 reads FRNRAP. CDR3 nucleotide sequence: TGTGCTAGTGGCCAACAGCTCCGCGAGCAGTACTTC. Protein product: CASGQQLREQYF.

This clone has more than one count but fewer than ten. The chain carries TRBV5-6 and TRBJ2-1; TRBD2 agrees at 11 bases. In germline, CDR1 is SGHDT, CDR2 YYEEEE. CDR3 length: 17 residues. Germline trimming cut 0 bases from V and 3 bases from J; bases unmatched to any gene: 5. The CDR3 loop is CASSLVGGLADYNEQFF. The CDR3 coding sequence is TGTGCCAGCAGCTTGGTTGGGGGACTAGCGGACTACAATGAGCAGTTCTTC.

V gene TRBV6-1 combines with J gene TRBJ2-7, with 11 bases lining up with TRBD1. CDR1 MNHNS and CDR2 SASEGT come from the germline V gene. The CDR3 covers 14 residues. The V gene end was trimmed by 4 bases and the J gene end by 7 bases; junction bases not matched to a gene: 6. As DNA, the CDR3 is TGTGCCAGCAGTGTGGACAGGGGGCCGAGGGAGCAGTACTTC. It is translated as CASSVDRGPREQYF.

The J gene is TRBJ2-1, the V gene TRBV13; D is unresolved. Looked up from germline, CDR1 is PRHDT and CDR2 is FYEKMQ (reference sequence). Trimming cost V 3 bases and J 10 bases, with 16 bases left between them. The CDR3 has 14 residues. CDR3: CASSLASYLREQFF. In nucleotides, the CDR3 is TGTGCCAGCAGCTTGGCTAGTTACCTTAGGGAGCAGTTCTTC.

To note about this clone: Other nucleotide sequences in the sample specify the same CDR3. The V call is TRBV5-1, the J call TRBJ2-7; TRBD2 matches at 10 bases. CDR3 length equals 16 residues. V dropped 1 base and J dropped 5; count of bases not matched to a gene: 9. CDR1 is SGHRS and CDR2 is YFSETQ in the germline V gene. CDR3 region: CASSLILAGEPNEQYF. CDR3 nucleotide sequence: TGCGCCAGCAGCTTGATCCTAGCGGGAGAACCCAACGAGCAGTACTTC.

The V call is TRBV2, the J call TRBJ2-3, with a weak D call TRBD2 (5 bases). The ends were cut back, 3 bases at V and 6 bases at J, with 16 bases in the middle. CDR3 length: 15 residues. Germline values: CDR1 SNHLY, CDR2 FYNNEI. The CDR3 nucleotides read TGTGCCAGCAGTGACGACTACTCACTGACGGATACGCAGTATTTT. Residues: CASSDDYSLTDTQYF.

This chain connects TRBV4-2 to TRBJ2-3; TRBD1 agrees at 9 bases. The CDR3 totals 14 residues. Trimming took 4 bases from V and 5 from J; bases not matched to a gene: 4. Germline CDR1 is LGHNA and CDR2 is YNFKEQ. The DNA for the CDR3 is TGTGCCAGCAGCCCCCGACAGGGGGGAGATACGCAGTATTTT. Its protein product is CASSPRQGGDTQYF.

The chain links TRBV27 to TRBJ1-6; D not certain. This CDR3 spans 14 amino acids. V was trimmed by 5 bases and J by 9 bases, leaving 14 bases between them. Germline V lookup: CDR1 MNHEY, CDR2 SMNVEV (reference sequence). The CDR3 region is CASSLAHTGSPLHF. CDR3 DNA: TGTGCCAGCAGTCTCGCCCATACGGGTTCACCCCTCCACTTT.

The J gene is TRBJ2-5, the V gene TRBV29-1; D is ambiguous. The germline gives CDR1 SQVTM, CDR2 ANQGSEA. The CDR3 is 10 residues long. The ends were cut back, 7 bases at V and 2 bases at J, with 5 bases in the middle. The CDR3: CSASQETQYF. Here the CDR3 DNA reads TGCAGCGCCTCGCAAGAGACCCAGTACTTC.

This clone was picked up one time. This chain uses TRBV11-1 with TRBJ1-2, with D possibly TRBD1 on 6 matching bases. CDR1 SGHAT and CDR2 FQDESV come from the germline V gene (reference sequence). This CDR3 comprises 14 residues. V was clipped by 5 bases and J by 8 bases, with 18 bases between them. CDR3 DNA: TGTGCCAGCAGCCAACTAAACAGGGCTGGAGGCTACACCTTC. Translation gives CASSQLNRAGGYTF.

This chain uses TRBV28 with TRBJ1-3, with 8 bases that match TRBD1. J was trimmed by 4 bases and V by 9 bases; bases with no gene match: 5. This CDR3 is built from 13 residues. Germline values: CDR1 MDHEN, CDR2 SYDVKM. CDR3 bases: TGTGCCAGTCGAACAGGGGGAGGAAACACCATATATTTT. Amino acids: CASRTGGGNTIYF.

This clone occurred once. The junction and the germline gene differ at one end; a read error may be behind it. J is TRBJ1-1 and V is TRBV7-2; D is unresolved. Germline CDR1 SGHTA, CDR2 FQGNSA. The CDR3 consists of 15 residues. CDR3 loop: CASTLRGQMNTEAFF. In nucleotides, the CDR3 is TGTGCCAGCACCTTAAGAGGGCAGATGAACACTGAAGCTTTCTTT.